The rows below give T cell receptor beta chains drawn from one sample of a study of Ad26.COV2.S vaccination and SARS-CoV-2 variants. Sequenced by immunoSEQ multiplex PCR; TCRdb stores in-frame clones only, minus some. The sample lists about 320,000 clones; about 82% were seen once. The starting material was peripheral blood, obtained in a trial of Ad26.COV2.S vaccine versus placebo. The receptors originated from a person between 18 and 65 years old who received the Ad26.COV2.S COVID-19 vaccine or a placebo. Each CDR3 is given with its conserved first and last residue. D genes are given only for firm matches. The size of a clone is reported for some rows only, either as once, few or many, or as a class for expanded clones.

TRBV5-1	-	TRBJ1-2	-	TGCGCCAGTAGCCCCCTTGAAAAAACAGGCTATGGCTACACCTTC	CASSPLEKTGYGYTF
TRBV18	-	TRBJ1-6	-	TGTGCCAGCTCACCACCGGGTTCACCCCTCCACTTT	CASSPPGSPLHF
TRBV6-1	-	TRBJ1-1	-	TGTGCCAGCAGTGAACAGGGAGGGCGCCTTGACGAAGCTTTCTTT	CASSEQGGRLDEAFF
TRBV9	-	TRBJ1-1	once	TGTGCCAGCAGCGTAGTTCAGCAACCGCCGGAAGCTTTCTTT	CASSVVQQPPEAFF
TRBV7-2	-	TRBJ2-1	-	TGTGCCAGCAGCTTAGTCCGGGGGAATGAGCAGTTCTTC	CASSLVRGNEQFF
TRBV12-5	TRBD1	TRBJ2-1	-	TGTGCTAGTGGCCGGCGATCAGGGGGCCTTGATGAGCAGTTCTTC	CASGRRSGGLDEQFF
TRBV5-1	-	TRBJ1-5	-	TGCGCCAGCAGCCCACAGGGCCGTGGTCAGCCCCAGCATTTT	CASSPQGRGQPQHF
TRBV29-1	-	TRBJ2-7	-	TGCAGCGTTGGTGCAGACTACGAGCAGTACTTC	CSVGADYEQYF
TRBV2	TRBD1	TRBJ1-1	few	TGTGCCAGCAGCAGGGGGACTGAAGCTTTCTTT	CASSRGTEAFF
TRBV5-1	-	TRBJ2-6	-	TGCGCCAGCATGTGGGTGTCTGGGGCCAACGTCCTGACTTTC	CASMWVSGANVLTF
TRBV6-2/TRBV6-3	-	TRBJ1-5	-	TGTGCCAGCAGTTACGGGGGATGGCAGCCCCAGCATTTT	CASSYGGWQPQHF
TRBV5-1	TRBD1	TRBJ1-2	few	TGCGCCAGCAGCTTGTCGGACAGGAATAACTATGGCTACACCTTC	CASSLSDRNNYGYTF
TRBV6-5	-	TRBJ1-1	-	TGTGCCAGCAGCCGGCGGGGGGCGACTGAAGCTTTCTTT	CASSRRGATEAFF
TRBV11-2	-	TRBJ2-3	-	TGTGCCAGCAGCTTAGGGACCAGGACACCTTTTCCGGGGGATACGCAGTATTTT	CASSLGTRTPFPGDTQYF
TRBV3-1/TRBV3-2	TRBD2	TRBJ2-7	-	TGTGCCAGCAGCGCCGGGACTAGGGAACACTACGAGCAGTACTTC	CASSAGTREHYEQYF
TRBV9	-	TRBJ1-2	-	TGTGCCAGCAGCAGCGAGTACTATGGCTACACCTTC	CASSSEYYGYTF
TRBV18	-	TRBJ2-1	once	TGTGCCAGCTCACCATTTGTAACCCCCTACAATGAGCAGTTCTTC	CASSPFVTPYNEQFF
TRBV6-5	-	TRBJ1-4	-	TGTGCCAGCAGGTCGGGCAGACGTAATGAAAAACTGTTTTTT	CASRSGRRNEKLFF